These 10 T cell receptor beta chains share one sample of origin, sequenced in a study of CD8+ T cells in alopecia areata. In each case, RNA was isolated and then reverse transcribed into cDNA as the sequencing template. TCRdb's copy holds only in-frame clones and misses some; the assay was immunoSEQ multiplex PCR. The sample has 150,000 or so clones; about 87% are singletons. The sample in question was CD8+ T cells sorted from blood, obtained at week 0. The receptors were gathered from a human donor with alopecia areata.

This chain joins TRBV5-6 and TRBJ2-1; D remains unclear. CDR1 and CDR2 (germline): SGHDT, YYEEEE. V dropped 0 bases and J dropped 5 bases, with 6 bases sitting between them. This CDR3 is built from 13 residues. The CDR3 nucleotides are TGTGCCAGCAGCTTGGCCCCGAACAATGAGCAGTTCTTC. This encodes CASSLAPNNEQFF.

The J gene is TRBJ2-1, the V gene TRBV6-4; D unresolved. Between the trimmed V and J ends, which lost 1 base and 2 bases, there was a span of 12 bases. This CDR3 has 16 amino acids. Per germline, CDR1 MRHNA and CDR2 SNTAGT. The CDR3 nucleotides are TGTGCCAGCAGTGACTTTGTGGGTCGTACCTACAATGAGCAGTTCTTC. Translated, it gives CASSDFVGRTYNEQFF.

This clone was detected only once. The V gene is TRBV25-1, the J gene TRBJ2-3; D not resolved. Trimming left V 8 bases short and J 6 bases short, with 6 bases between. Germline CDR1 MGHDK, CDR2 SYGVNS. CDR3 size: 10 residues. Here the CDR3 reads CASYADTQYF. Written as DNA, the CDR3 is TGTGCCAGCTACGCCGATACGCAGTATTTT.

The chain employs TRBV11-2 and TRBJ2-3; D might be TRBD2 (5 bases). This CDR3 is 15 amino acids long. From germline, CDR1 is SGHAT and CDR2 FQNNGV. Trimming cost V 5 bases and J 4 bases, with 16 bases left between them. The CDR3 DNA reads TGTGCCAGCAGCCACACCTCCGGGGTGGCAGATACGCAGTATTTT. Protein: CASSHTSGVADTQYF.

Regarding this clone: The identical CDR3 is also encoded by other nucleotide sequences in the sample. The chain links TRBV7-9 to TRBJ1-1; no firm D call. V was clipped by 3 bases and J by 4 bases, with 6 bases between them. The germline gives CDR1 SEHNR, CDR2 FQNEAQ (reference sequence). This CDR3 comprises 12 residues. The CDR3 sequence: CASSLVSTEAFF. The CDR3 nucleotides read TGTGCCAGCAGCTTGGTCAGCACTGAAGCTTTCTTT. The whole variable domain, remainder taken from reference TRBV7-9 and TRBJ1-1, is DTGVSQNPRHKITKRGQNVTFRCDPISEHNRLYWYRQTLGQGPEFLTYFQNEAQLEKSRLLSDRFSAERPKGSFSTLEIQRTEQGDSAMYLCASSLVSTEAFFGQGTRLTVV.

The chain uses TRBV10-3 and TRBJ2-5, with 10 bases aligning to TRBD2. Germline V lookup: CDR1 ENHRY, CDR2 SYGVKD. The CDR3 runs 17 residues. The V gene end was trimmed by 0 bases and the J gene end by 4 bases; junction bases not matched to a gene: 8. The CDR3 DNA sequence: TGTGCCATCAGTGAGTCTGCAACTAGCGGGGAAGCAGAGACCCAGTACTTC. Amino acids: CAISESATSGEAETQYF.

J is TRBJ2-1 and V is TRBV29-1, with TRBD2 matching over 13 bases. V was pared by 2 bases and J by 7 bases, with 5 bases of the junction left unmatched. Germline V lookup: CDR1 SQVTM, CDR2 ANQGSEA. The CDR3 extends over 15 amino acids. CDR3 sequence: CSVETSGRVRNEQFF. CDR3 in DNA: TGCAGCGTTGAAACTAGCGGGAGGGTCAGGAATGAGCAGTTCTTC.

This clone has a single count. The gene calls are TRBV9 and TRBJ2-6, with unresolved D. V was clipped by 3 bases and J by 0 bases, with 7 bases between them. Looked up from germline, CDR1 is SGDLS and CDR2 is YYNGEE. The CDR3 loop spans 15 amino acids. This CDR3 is CASSAYFSGANVLTF. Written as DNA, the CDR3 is TGTGCCAGCAGCGCCTACTTCTCTGGGGCCAACGTCCTGACTTTC.

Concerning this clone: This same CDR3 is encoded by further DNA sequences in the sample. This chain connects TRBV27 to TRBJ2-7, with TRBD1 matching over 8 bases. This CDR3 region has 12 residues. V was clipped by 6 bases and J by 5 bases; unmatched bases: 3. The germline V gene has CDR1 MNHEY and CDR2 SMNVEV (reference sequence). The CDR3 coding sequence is TGTGCCAGCAGCACGACAGGGGACGAGCAGTACTTC. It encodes CASSTTGDEQYF.

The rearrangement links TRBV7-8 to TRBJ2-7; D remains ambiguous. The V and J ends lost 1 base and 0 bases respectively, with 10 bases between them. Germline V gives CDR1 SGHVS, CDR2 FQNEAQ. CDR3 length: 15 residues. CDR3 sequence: CASSLDAAPSYEQYF. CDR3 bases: TGTGCCAGCAGCTTAGACGCCGCGCCCTCCTACGAGCAGTACTTC. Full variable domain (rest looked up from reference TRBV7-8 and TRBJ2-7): GAGVSQSPRYKVAKRGQDVALRCDPISGHVSLFWYQQALGQGPEFLTYFQNEAQLDKSGLPSDRFFAERPEGSVSTLKIQRTQQEDSAVYLCASSLDAAPSYEQYFGPGTRLTVT.